This T cell receptor beta chain was sequenced in a study of blood T cell repertoires in COVID-19. Study as a whole: Donors in Cohort 3 counted as recovered after two negative PCRs, clearance, or symptom resolution. Sample material is recorded as cDNA or gDNA derived from T cells, B-cell-depleted T cells, or PBMCs.

As processed by the authors: Nucleated cell counts were estimated from reference gene primer amplification. Libraries were prepared by immunoSEQ multiplex PCR; TCRdb keeps only in-frame clonotypes and omits some of them. That table furnishes V, J and clone size, whereas the DNA furnished D and trimming. Here the sample spans some 200,000 clones, roughly 84% being singletons. Trimming removed 7 bases from V and 3 bases from J; junction bases left unmatched: 13. Germline CDR1 SNHLY, CDR2 FYNNEI. The CDR3 runs 16 residues. Categorization into cohorts depended on clinical history that participants reported.

This clonotype originated in a man aged 25-45 years in a cohort exposed to, infected with or recovered from COVID-19 (not recorded which). The source material was PBMCs or T cells enriched from blood (not recorded which). The chain joins TRBV2 to TRBJ2-7; 9 bases fit TRBD2. This chain's CDR3 is CASTGGTSGPNYEQYF. CDR3 bases: TGTGCCAGCACCGGGGGCACTAGCGGGCCCAACTACGAGCAGTACTTC. Full variable domain (outside the CDR3, taken from reference TRBV2 and TRBJ2-7): EPEVTQTPSHQVTQMGQEVILRCVPISNHLYFYWYRQILGQKVEFLVSFYNNEISEKSEIFDDQFSVERPDGSNFTLKIRSTKLEDSAMYFCASTGGTSGPNYEQYFGPGTRLTVT.